This record looks at one T cell receptor beta chain sequence and its context. Which antigen it targets is not known. The data were obtained in a study of cytomegalovirus exposure and HLA in healthy donors (dated by TCRdb to 2017 to 2019). Study-wide context: In an earlier analysis of some 550 of the donors, approximately 300 Gb of sequence data and approximately 100 million unique TCR beta sequences from about 190 million T cells were reported. An early release covering roughly 640 HLA-typed donors comprised about 320 gigabases of sequencing data and 85 million or so unique TCR sequences. The genetic ancestry cluster associated with self-reported Caucasian donors included over 80% of the roughly 360 genotyped donors. The study aimed to test whether signatures of past pathogen exposure could be identified by cataloging public T cell receptors. The study profiled the T cell repertoires of 500 to 800 subjects by immunosequencing and related them to cytomegalovirus serostatus. A separate validation cohort of roughly 120 different subjects was used in addition to the approximately 700-subject first cohort. To predict cytomegalovirus infection status, the study brought together high-throughput TCR immunosequencing, statistical association of individual TCRs with disease status, and machine learning. A later analysis re-analyzed previously published TCR beta repertoires from 666 donors and added high-resolution HLA genotyping to study TCR occurrence patterns. In the later analysis, no new phenotypic data were used to find candidate immune exposures; instead, reliance was placed on TCR beta sequences and their occurrence across donors. In an earlier analysis of roughly 580 of the donors, high-throughput TCR beta sequencing was used to judge whether each TCR beta V gene segment behaved as functional or pseudogenic. Donor age, sex, ethnicity and CMV serostatus were collected together with the repertoire data. In a later genetic analysis, genome-wide SNP genotypes for about 55% of the 666 donors were used, and that subset was treated as a discovery cohort. Every repertoire in the discovery cohort had been generated on one and the same sequencing platform. HLA typing covered class I and class II loci at four-digit resolution. Typing coverage differed by locus: A, B, C, DRB1 and DQB1 were typed in roughly 620-630 donors, DQA1 in roughly 510, DPA1 in 600 to 610, and DPB1 in 400 to 490. Roughly five DR-DQ haplotypes were handled as single units for association and clustering, since linkage in the cohort was strong. Among roughly 370 genotyped donors of the cohort, an average of about 240,000 unique TCR beta nucleotide sequences were sequenced per donor, roughly 18% of them non-productive.

Library preparation used the immunoSEQ multiplex PCR assay. For the multiplex PCR, a mixture combining 60 forward primers for TCR Vbeta segments and 13 reverse primers for TCR Jbeta segments was used. The CDR3 region of rearranged TCR beta genes was amplified from genomic DNA with a multiplex PCR assay. Amplified TCR beta libraries were sequenced as 87-base-pair reads on the Illumina HiSeq System. In the original analysis: Across the 600 to 700 repertoires, a later analysis counted about 81 million unique TCR beta chains, some 11 million of which were shared by at least two donors. A nearest-neighbor algorithm error-corrected the raw reads and collapsed the reads into unique sequences, merging closely related sequences to remove PCR and sequencing errors. To assign V, D and J gene segments, CDR3 sequences were aligned to IMGT reference sequences. For a sequence to be retained, at least a six-nucleotide match to both a V gene segment and a J gene segment was required. Rearrangements were classified as productive when the CDR3 lacked stop codons and remained in frame with V and J, and all other rearrangements were classified as non-productive. Following IMGT convention, CDR3 was defined as the stretch from the second conserved V-encoded cysteine to the conserved J-encoded phenylalanine. The earlier analysis of some 580 of the donors excluded any sequence lacking an unambiguous match to a single V gene segment. An earlier analysis of 587 of the donors called V segments functional above 56.7% productive rearrangements and segregating when the between-donor standard deviation exceeded 5%. A statistical classification framework was built to diagnose cytomegalovirus status from the catalog of TCR beta chain sequences. A later analysis assigned V and J genes by comparing TCR nucleotide sequences with IMGT/GENE-DB human TR gene sequences. The TCRdist pipeline was used in a later analysis to assign CDR3 sequences and most-parsimonious VDJ recombination scenarios. In a later analysis, every TCR beta chain was defined by the combination of its CDR3 amino acid sequence and its V-gene family, and reads without a unique V-gene family were dropped. A later analysis removed several hundred highly shared, low-generation-probability nucleotide sequences to deal with suspected cross-contamination and a sequencing artifact. For each public chain, a later analysis derived a clonal expansion index from normalized ranks of inferred template counts within each repertoire. In a later analysis, generation probabilities were computed using a VDJ recombination model fitted to out-of-frame rearrangements, and the results were checked against IGoR. In a later analysis, hypergeometric tests were used to score TCR-TCR, TCR-HLA and TCR-CMV co-occurrence, with a repertoire-size bias correction applied to TCR pairs. To estimate false discovery rates, a later analysis permuted the HLA or CMV assignments 20 times. In a later analysis, co-occurring TCRs were grouped using DBSCAN, with TCRdist sequence similarity added in when clustering inside HLA-allele-positive subsets. For co-occurrence clustering, repertoires with fewer than 30,000 or more than 120,000 public chains were excluded, along with about five repertoires with anomalous nucleotide sharing. This immuneACCESS table, as held by TCRdb, lists in-frame sequences with V and J called but not all clones. Of the missing ones, under half trace to an unresolved V gene in checked studies; the others have no known cause. Clone size and V and J calls were adopted from that table, with D and trimming inferred from the DNA. The sample table includes around 100,000 clones. Jointly, the top ten make up roughly 3.6% of the sample.

General conclusions and limits of the study: The authors suggested that the approach could potentially be generalized to other disease states and immunological phenotypes. The only immune exposure information available for the cohort was CMV serostatus. Most TCR sequences were seen in very few donors, while some public TCRs were found in many individuals. Specific HLA alleles were associated with roughly 16,000 TCR beta sequences at a false discovery rate of 0.05 in a later analysis. In this cohort, only TCR beta chains were sequenced, and detectable features were limited by the absence of alpha or paired-chain data. A further reported finding was that TCR beta sequences accurately predicted the HLA-A and HLA-B alleles for most subjects in the first cohort. Linkage disequilibrium might explain the correlated functional status among segregating V segments, but an unknown experimental factor could not be excluded. Because HLA typing was missing for some donors at each locus, association tests included only the typed subset. In an earlier analysis of roughly 500 of the donors, most TCR beta V segments appeared in productive rearrangements about 87% or about 30% of the time, broadly matching IMGT annotations. According to a later analysis, most CMV-associated TCR beta chains appeared to be HLA-restricted, and the HLA associations seemed to be driven largely by CMV exposure. The earlier analysis of about 600 of the donors excluded seventeen rarely observed V segments, including chromosome 9 orphons, because counts were too low. A total of about 150 TCR beta chains were listed by the study as associated with cytomegalovirus. In a later genetic analysis, a missense DCLRE1C variant was associated with V-gene and J-gene trimming of TCR beta chains, and the association was replicated in an independent cohort. Compared with equally common non-associated chains, HLA-associated TCR beta chains in a later analysis were more clonally expanded and had lower generation probabilities. A cluster of highly shared sequence variants was judged likely to represent a technical artifact of the sequencing pipeline. The presence/absence analyses assumed that sequencing depth was roughly uniform across donors, and that assumption may not be true. Compared with the 666-donor mean, donors in an Asian-associated ancestry cluster had fewer N-insertions in productive TCRs, according to a later genetic analysis. Assigning TCR associations to individual alleles was difficult when HLA alleles, especially DR and DQ, strongly co-occurred. Cytomegalovirus status was reported to be diagnosed by the classifier with high specificity and sensitivity in both the original and validation cohorts. Three of the identified cytomegalovirus-associated TCR beta chains were confirmed in vitro to be specific for cytomegalovirus antigens. In a later analysis, several top co-occurrence clusters were reported to appear linked to parvovirus B19, influenza, CMV and Epstein-Barr virus. According to a later analysis, TCR association rates differed among HLA loci, with DRB1 alleles showing the most associated TCRs and HLA-C alleles showing the fewest.

The cohort comprised 550 to 700 healthy bone marrow donors. At the time of sampling, all cohort members were nominally healthy, though unrecorded immune exposures were likely present. The donor tested CMV seronegative and was one of the 352 seronegative cohort members. A peripheral blood sample was provided by each donor, and peripheral blood mononuclear cells were used for TCR beta sequencing. The Qiagen DNeasy Blood Extraction Kit was used to extract genomic DNA from the blood cell samples. Sequencing input: PBMCs. This clonotype was obtained from a young man in good health and CMV-seronegative.

The CDR3 amino acid sequence is: CASSPSGGGIGNTIYF. The nucleotide sequence is given as TGTGCCAGCAGCCCCTCCGGGGGAGGGATAGGAAACACCATATATTTT. Recombination connected TRBV13 to TRBJ1-3; 5 matching bases give a weak D call of TRBD1. V lost 5 bases and J lost 4 bases; the stretch between them is 18 bases long. The CDR3 contains 16 residues, cysteine and phenylalanine counted. CDR3 DNA only is kept here, 48 bases in frame from base 1. Sequences PRHDT (CDR1) and FYEKMQ (CDR2) are obtained from the germline V gene (reference sequence).